Below, one TCR beta chain is given with its context. The antigen is unknown. V was pared by 6 bases and J by 10 bases, with 17 bases of the junction left unmatched. This CDR3 region has 15 residues. Germline V gene sequence: CDR1 SQVTM, CDR2 ANQGSEA. This sample stems from a study of post-analysis software for immune sequencing data. About the study: Multiple sclerosis in the patients followed relapsing-remitting, secondary progressive and progressive-relapsing courses. Study conclusions and caveats: Versus controls, multiple sclerosis patients showed significantly lower diversity (normalized Chao1). Comparison of patients with controls showed five TRBV segments more frequent in patients, TRBV5-6, TRBV5-1 and TRBV20-1 among them. The F measure placed samples prepared in the same batch into strongly shared clusters.

Sequencing libraries made from TCR beta cDNA carried unique molecular identifiers. Via MiXCR, TCRdb re-called the PCR reads, giving one row per CDR3 protein. The top ten hold 11% of the sample, which has roughly 670,000 distinct CDR3 sequences, about 60% seen once. The sequence derives from a girl aged 2-10 years with multiple sclerosis. The chain combines TRBV29-1 with TRBJ2-1; TRBD2 aligns across 8 bases. The sequencing input was blood. The CDR3 is CSVQEAKRETNEQFF. For the CDR3, the DNA is TGCAGCGTCCAAGAGGCGAAGCGGGAGACAAACGAGCAGTTCTTC.